A single sample is the source of the 25 T cell receptor beta chains below, sequenced in a study of radiotherapy plus CTLA-4 blockade in lung cancer. Sequenced by immunoSEQ multiplex PCR; TCRdb stores in-frame clones only, minus some. The table shows about 84,000 clones, with 60% to 80% occurring only once. The specimen comprised peripheral blood, sampled from a patient treated with radiotherapy plus ipilimumab. The receptors come from a human donor with non-small cell lung cancer that progressed on radiotherapy plus ipilimumab.

This chain joins TRBV12-5 and TRBJ1-5; D gene unclear. The CDR3 runs 11 residues. Germline V gene data show CDR1 as LGHNT and CDR2 as FRNRAP. Trimming left V 5 bases short and J 15 bases short, with 14 bases between. As DNA, the CDR3 is TGTGCTAGTGGTGGTCCGGGCGATCTGCATTTT. Translating it yields CASGGPGDLHF.

This clone was seen at least ten times. This chain links TRBV7-9 with TRBJ1-1; D might be TRBD1 (5 bases). The V and J ends lost 5 bases and 1 base respectively, with 17 bases between them. Germline CDR1 is SEHNR and CDR2 is FQNEAQ (reference sequence). CDR3 length: 16 amino acids. The DNA for the CDR3 is TGTGCCAGCAGCGAAGCTCCGGGGCCCCAGAACACTGAAGCTTTCTTT. This translates into CASSEAPGPQNTEAFF.

This clone was observed a handful of times. The chain is built from TRBV25-1 and TRBJ2-5, with TRBD1 matching over 9 bases. The CDR3 sequence is 16 residues long. Germline trimming cut 5 bases from V and 4 bases from J; bases unmatched to any gene: 11. CDR1 is MGHDK, CDR2 SYGVNS, per germline. DNA for the CDR3: TGTGCCAGCAGTTATCGGGACAGGGTAGGCCGAGAGACCCAGTACTTC. Residues: CASSYRDRVGRETQYF.

This rearrangement joins TRBV28 to TRBJ1-2; D is undetermined. Deletions cut 8 bases from V and 6 bases from J, with 16 bases between. Germline V gene sequence: CDR1 MDHEN, CDR2 SYDVKM. This CDR3 contains 13 residues. The CDR3: CASSVLAMDGYTF. CDR3 DNA: TGTGCCAGCTCCGTTCTCGCGATGGATGGCTACACCTTC.

The chain has TRBV15 and TRBJ2-7; no firm D call. Between the trimmed V and J ends, which lost 0 bases and 6 bases, there was a span of 15 bases. The germline V gene has CDR1 LNHNV and CDR2 YYDKDF (reference sequence). CDR3 length: 15 amino acids. Here the CDR3 DNA reads TGTGCCACCAGCAGAGAAGGGATCGTCCCGCCCGAGCAGTACTTC. Translated, it gives CATSREGIVPPEQYF.

This rearrangement joins TRBV15 to TRBJ1-1; D gene uncertain. The CDR3 runs 15 residues. In germline, CDR1 is LNHNV, CDR2 YYDKDF (reference sequence). V was clipped by 0 bases and J by 8 bases, with 16 bases between them. For the CDR3, the DNA is TGTGCCACCAGCAGAGATCTTAGTTTTGGCACGGAAGCTTTCTTT. This sequence encodes CATSRDLSFGTEAFF.

The V and J genes are TRBV7-9 and TRBJ2-3, with D perhaps TRBD2 (6 bases). The CDR3 runs 15 residues. The V gene's germline CDR1 is SEHNR and CDR2 FQNEAQ (reference sequence). The V end lost 1 base, the J end lost 1 base, and 9 bases lay between the germline ends. Here the CDR3 reads CASSLVASGTDTQYF. CDR3 nucleotides: TGTGCCAGCAGCTTAGTAGCTAGCGGCACAGATACGCAGTATTTT.

This clone was found a few times. A junction end diverges from the germline sequence, so it may reflect a read error. The J gene is TRBJ2-5, the V gene TRBV7-6; D uncertain. The CDR3 loop spans 13 amino acids. CDR1 is SGHVS, CDR2 FNYEAQ, per germline. The CDR3 spells CASSLAQQETQYF. CDR3 bases: TGTGCTAGCAGCTTAGCACAGCAAGAGACCCAGTACTTC.

The sample holds one count of this clone. The V call is TRBV7-2, the J call TRBJ2-1; TRBD1 might be the D (6 bases). V dropped 4 bases and J dropped 0 bases, with 10 bases sitting between them. CDR1 and CDR2 (germline): SGHTA, FQGNSA. The CDR3 is 15 amino acids. CDR3 sequence: CASSSTGSSYNEQFF. The CDR3 region has the DNA TGTGCCAGCAGCTCAACAGGGAGCTCCTACAATGAGCAGTTCTTC.

The CDR3: CASSSRGQRGEETQYF. The CDR3 DNA is TGCGCCAGCAGCTCCCGGGGGCAGCGGGGGGAGGAGACCCAGTACTTC. The chain uses TRBV4-3 and TRBJ2-5; TRBD2 agrees at 9 bases. The V and J ends lost 5 bases and 5 bases, in that order; junction bases with no gene match: 12. The CDR3 has 16 amino acids. Germline V gives CDR1 LGHNA, CDR2 YSLEER.

This chain joins TRBV28 and TRBJ2-2; 8 nucleotides line up with TRBD2. Germline assignment: CDR1 MDHEN and CDR2 SYDVKM. V was clipped by 4 bases and J by 3 bases; unmatched bases: 4. The CDR3 runs 15 residues. CDR3 protein: CASSSTGGDTGELFF. The CDR3 nucleotides are TGTGCCAGCAGTTCTACGGGAGGGGACACCGGGGAGCTGTTTTTT.

This chain joins TRBV9 and TRBJ2-1; TRBD2 might be the D (6 bases). Per the germline V gene, CDR1 is SGDLS and CDR2 is YYNGEE. V was trimmed by 3 bases and J by 8 bases, leaving 18 bases between them. CDR3 size: 15 residues. The CDR3 reads CASSGWEDGGDEQFF. The CDR3 DNA reads as TGTGCCAGCAGCGGTTGGGAGGATGGAGGCGATGAGCAGTTCTTC.

The chain uses TRBV19 and TRBJ2-7; D possibly corresponds to TRBD2 (6 bases). This CDR3 spans 14 amino acids. The germline V gene encodes CDR1 LNHDA and CDR2 SQIVND (reference sequence). V was shortened by 6 bases and J by 0 bases, with 12 bases between the two germline ends. The CDR3 spells CASSGSLNSYEQYF. CDR3 in DNA: TGTGCCAGTAGCGGGAGTTTAAACTCCTACGAGCAGTACTTC.

The J gene is TRBJ1-5, the V gene TRBV9, with D hard to call. CDR3 length: 14 amino acids. Between the trimmed V and J ends, which lost 0 bases and 10 bases, there was a span of 14 bases. Germline V gives CDR1 SGDLS, CDR2 YYNGEE. This chain's CDR3 is CASSVEPVFGPQHF. The CDR3 DNA reads TGTGCCAGCAGCGTAGAGCCTGTATTTGGACCCCAGCATTTT. Full variable domain (outside the CDR3, taken from reference TRBV9 and TRBJ1-5): DSGVTQTPKHLITATGQRVTLRCSPRSGDLSVYWYQQSLDQGLQFLIQYYNGEERAKGNILERFSAQQFPDLHSELNLSSLELGDSALYFCASSVEPVFGPQHFGDGTRLSIL.

V gene TRBV28 combines with J gene TRBJ1-5, with 7 bases that match TRBD1. Germline lookup yields CDR1 MDHEN and CDR2 SYDVKM. The V segment lost 6 bases and the J segment 3 bases; nucleotides outside the gene matches: 8. The CDR3 consists of 15 residues. CDR3 region: CASSRKGALNQPQHF. The CDR3 DNA reads TGTGCCAGCAGCCGAAAGGGGGCCCTCAATCAGCCCCAGCATTTT.

The chain uses TRBV30 and TRBJ1-2; TRBD1 matches 7 bases. The CDR3 runs to 12 residues. Germline V lookup: CDR1 GTSNPN, CDR2 SVGIG (reference sequence). CDR3 sequence reads: CARDSRSYGYTF. Here the CDR3 DNA reads TGTGCTAGGGACAGTCGATCCTATGGCTACACCTTC.

The J gene is TRBJ2-1, the V gene TRBV6-6, with D hard to call. The V end lost 0 bases, the J end lost 4 bases, and 13 bases lay between the germline ends. This CDR3 is 16 amino acids long. Per the germline V gene, CDR1 is MNHNY and CDR2 is SVGAGI (reference sequence). The CDR3 region has the DNA TGTGCCAGCAGTTACTCGGAGCCATCTTCTTACAATGAGCAGTTCTTC. It codes for CASSYSEPSSYNEQFF.

CDR3 sequence: CASTRDRNTEAFF. In DNA form, the CDR3 reads TGTGCCAGTACCCGGGACAGGAACACTGAAGCTTTCTTT. The chain carries TRBV28 and TRBJ1-1; 7 positions agree with TRBD1. J gave up 1 base and V 9 bases, and 5 bases lay outside the gene matches. CDR3 size: 13 residues. Per the germline V gene, CDR1 is MDHEN and CDR2 is SYDVKM.

J is TRBJ2-5 and V is TRBV5-1, with 7 bases fitting TRBD2. CDR3 length: 14 residues. The V gene end was trimmed by 0 bases and the J gene end by 2 bases; junction bases not matched to a gene: 1. Germline CDR1 is SGHRS and CDR2 is YFSETQ. CDR3 DNA sequence: TGCGCCAGCAGCTTGGGTAGCGGGCAAGAGACCCAGTACTTC. Protein sequence: CASSLGSGQETQYF.

This clone was observed a few times. Different DNA sequences within this sample yield the same CDR3. The CDR3 reads CASSLKDYGYTF. The CDR3 bases are TGTGCCAGCAGTCTTAAGGACTATGGCTACACCTTC. The chain recombines TRBV6-6 with TRBJ1-2; D gene ambiguous. Per germline, CDR1 MNHNY and CDR2 SVGAGI (reference sequence). The CDR3 sequence is 12 residues long. V was pared by 5 bases and J by 3 bases, with 7 bases between.

The V call is TRBV5-6, the J call TRBJ1-2, with TRBD1 identical over 9 bases. CDR3 length equals 16 residues. V lost 0 bases, J lost 4 bases, and 7 bases stayed unmatched. Germline CDR1 reads SGHDT; CDR2 reads YYEEEE. In DNA, the CDR3 is TGTGCCAGCAGCTTGGCACCGGGACAGGGACTCTATGGCTACACCTTC. As protein: CASSLAPGQGLYGYTF.

The CDR3 sequence is CASSLLGTGASNTF. For the CDR3, the DNA is TGTGCCAGCAGTTTGCTTGGGACAGGGGCCTCAAACACCTTC. This sequence joins TRBV28 and TRBJ1-2, with 10 nucleotides matching TRBD1. From germline, CDR1 is MDHEN and CDR2 SYDVKM. V shed 3 bases and J 12 bases; nucleotides not matched to a gene: 10. The CDR3 runs to 14 residues.

This chain uses TRBV9 with TRBJ2-1; the D gene is possibly TRBD2 (6 bases). Germline V gene lookup returns CDR1 SGDLS and CDR2 YYNGEE. The CDR3 has 14 amino acids. Trimming shortened V by 0 bases and J by 7 bases, and 11 bases separated the two germline ends. In DNA, the CDR3 is TGTGCCAGCAGCGTAGTTGGGACTTCGAATGAGCAGTTCTTC. It specifies CASSVVGTSNEQFF.

This clone was seen a handful of times. This chain links TRBV9 with TRBJ2-5; D may be TRBD1 or TRBD2 (5 bases each). Trimming cost V 4 bases and J 2 bases, with 12 bases left between them. There are 14 residues in the CDR3. CDR1 SGDLS and CDR2 YYNGEE come from the germline V gene. The CDR3 region is CASSPPGRQETQYF. CDR3 nucleotide sequence: TGTGCCAGCAGCCCGCCGGGACGGCAAGAGACCCAGTACTTC.

This sequence joins TRBV7-2 and TRBJ1-5; no clear D. Germline assignment: CDR1 SGHTA and CDR2 FQGNSA. V lost 1 base to trimming and J lost 3 bases, with 10 bases between them. The CDR3 spans 15 residues. The CDR3 DNA reads TGTGCCAGCAGCTTAGGGTCGGGAGACAATCAGCCCCAGCATTTT. It encodes CASSLGSGDNQPQHF.